This T cell receptor (beta chain) was observed in a study of T cell responses to AZD1222 COVID-19 vaccine. Study overall: Second doses that came at about 4 or about 12 weeks were put together. Broader study findings: Spike-specific TCR breadth and depth grew following two AZD1222 doses.

Germline loops: CDR1 GTSNPN, CDR2 SVGIG (reference sequence). The CDR3 extends over 15 amino acids. With 1 base removed from V and 5 bases from J, the gap between germline ends came to 14 bases. Comments on this clone: Its antigen is unknown.

The method was immunoSEQ multiplex PCR; TCRdb's version includes in-frame clones alone and lacks a portion of them. The sample has about 180,000 clones; 90% are singletons. V gene TRBV30 combines with J gene TRBJ2-2, with D perhaps being TRBD1 or TRBD2 (6 bases each). The clonotype was recovered from an adult in good health. Sequences were derived from peripheral blood, sampled on day 0 of AZD1222 vaccination. The CDR3 DNA sequence: TGTGCCTGGAGTGCAACGGGGGCAGCGACCGGGGAGCTGTTTTTT. It translates to CAWSATGAATGELFF. The complete variable domain, with remaining parts taken from reference TRBV30 and TRBJ2-2, reads SQTIHQWPATLVQPVGSPLSLECTVEGTSNPNLYWYRQAAGRGLQLLFYSVGIGQISSEVPQNLSASRPQDRQFILSSKKLLLSDSGFYLCAWSATGAATGELFFGEGSRLTVL.